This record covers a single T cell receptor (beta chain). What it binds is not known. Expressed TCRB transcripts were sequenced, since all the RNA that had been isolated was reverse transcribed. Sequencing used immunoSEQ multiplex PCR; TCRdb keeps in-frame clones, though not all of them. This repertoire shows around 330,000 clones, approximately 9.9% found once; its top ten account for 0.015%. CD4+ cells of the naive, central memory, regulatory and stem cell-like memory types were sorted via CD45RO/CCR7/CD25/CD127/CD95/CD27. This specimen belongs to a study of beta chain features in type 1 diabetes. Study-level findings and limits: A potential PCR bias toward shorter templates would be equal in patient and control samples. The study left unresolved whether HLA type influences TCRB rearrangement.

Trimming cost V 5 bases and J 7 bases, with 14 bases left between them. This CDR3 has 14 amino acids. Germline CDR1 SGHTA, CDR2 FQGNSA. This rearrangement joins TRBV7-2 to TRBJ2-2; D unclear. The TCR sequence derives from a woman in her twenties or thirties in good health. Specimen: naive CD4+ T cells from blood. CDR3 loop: CASSIEPLSGELFF. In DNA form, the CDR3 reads TGTGCCAGCAGCATCGAGCCTTTGAGCGGGGAGCTGTTTTTT.